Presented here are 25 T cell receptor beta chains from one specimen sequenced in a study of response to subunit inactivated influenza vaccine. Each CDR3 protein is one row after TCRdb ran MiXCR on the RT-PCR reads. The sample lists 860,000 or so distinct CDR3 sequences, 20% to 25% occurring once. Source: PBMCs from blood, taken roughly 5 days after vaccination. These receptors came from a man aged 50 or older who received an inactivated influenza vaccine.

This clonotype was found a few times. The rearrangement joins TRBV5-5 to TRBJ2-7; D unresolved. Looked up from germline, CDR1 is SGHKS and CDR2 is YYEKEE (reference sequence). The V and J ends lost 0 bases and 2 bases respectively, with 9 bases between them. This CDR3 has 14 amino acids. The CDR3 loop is CASSLGRRPYEQYF. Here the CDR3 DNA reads TGTGCCAGCAGCTTGGGCAGGCGACCCTACGAGCAGTACTTC.

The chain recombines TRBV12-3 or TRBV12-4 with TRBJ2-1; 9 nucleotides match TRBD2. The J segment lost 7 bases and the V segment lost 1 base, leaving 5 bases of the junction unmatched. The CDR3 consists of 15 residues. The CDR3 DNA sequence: TGTGCCAGCAGTTTAGGGCGGGGGGGCCTGAATGAGCAGTTCTTC. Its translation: CASSLGRGGLNEQFF.

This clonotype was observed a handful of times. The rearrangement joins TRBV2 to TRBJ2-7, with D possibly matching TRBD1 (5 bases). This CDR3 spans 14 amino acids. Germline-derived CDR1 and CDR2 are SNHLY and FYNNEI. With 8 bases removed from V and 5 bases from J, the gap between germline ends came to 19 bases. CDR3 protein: CASSPYGALNEQYF. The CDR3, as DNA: TGTGCCAGCTCTCCCTATGGGGCCTTAAACGAGCAGTACTTC.

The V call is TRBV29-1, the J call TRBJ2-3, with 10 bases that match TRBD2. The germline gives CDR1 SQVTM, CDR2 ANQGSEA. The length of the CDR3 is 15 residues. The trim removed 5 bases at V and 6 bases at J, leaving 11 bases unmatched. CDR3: CSVTPGLASADTQYF. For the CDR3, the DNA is TGCAGCGTTACTCCGGGACTAGCGTCGGCCGATACGCAGTATTTT.

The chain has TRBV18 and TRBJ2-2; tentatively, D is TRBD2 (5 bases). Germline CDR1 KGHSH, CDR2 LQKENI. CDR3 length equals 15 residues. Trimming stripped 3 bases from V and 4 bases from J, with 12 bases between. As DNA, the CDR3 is TGTGCCAGCTCACCGACGAGAGGGATCACCGGGGAGCTGTTTTTT. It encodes CASSPTRGITGELFF. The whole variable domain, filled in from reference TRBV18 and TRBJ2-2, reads NAGVMQNPRHLVRRRGQEARLRCSPMKGHSHVYWYRQLPEEGLKFMVYLQKENIIDESGMPKERFSAEFPKEGPSILRIQQVVRGDSAAYFCASSPTRGITGELFFGEGSRLTVL.

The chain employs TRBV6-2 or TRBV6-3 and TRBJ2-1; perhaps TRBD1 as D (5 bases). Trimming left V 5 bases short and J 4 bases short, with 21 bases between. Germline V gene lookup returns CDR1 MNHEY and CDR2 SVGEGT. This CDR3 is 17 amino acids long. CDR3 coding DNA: TGTGCCAGCAGTCTCCTTAAAGACAGATTAATTTACAATGAGCAGTTCTTC. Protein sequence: CASSLLKDRLIYNEQFF.

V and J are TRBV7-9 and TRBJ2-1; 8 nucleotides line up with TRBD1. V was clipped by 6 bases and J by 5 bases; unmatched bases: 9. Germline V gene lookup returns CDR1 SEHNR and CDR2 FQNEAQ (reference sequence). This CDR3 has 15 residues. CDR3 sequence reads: CASSRGTGPDNEQFF. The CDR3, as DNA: TGTGCCAGCAGTCGCGGGACAGGACCCGACAATGAGCAGTTCTTC.

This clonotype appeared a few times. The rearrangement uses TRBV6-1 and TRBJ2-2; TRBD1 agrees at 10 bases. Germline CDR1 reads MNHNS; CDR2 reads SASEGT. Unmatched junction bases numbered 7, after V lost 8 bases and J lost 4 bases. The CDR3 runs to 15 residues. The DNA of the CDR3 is TGTGCCAGCTTCCCGACAGGGGGCTTCACCGGGGAGCTGTTTTTT. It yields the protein CASFPTGGFTGELFF.

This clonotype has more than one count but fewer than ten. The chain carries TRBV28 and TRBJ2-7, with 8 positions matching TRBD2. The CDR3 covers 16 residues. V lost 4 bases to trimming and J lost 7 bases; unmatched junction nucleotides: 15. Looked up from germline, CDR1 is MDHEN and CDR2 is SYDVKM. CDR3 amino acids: CASSSPPGLEEREQYF. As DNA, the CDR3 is TGTGCCAGCAGTTCACCCCCGGGACTAGAGGAGAGGGAGCAGTACTTC.

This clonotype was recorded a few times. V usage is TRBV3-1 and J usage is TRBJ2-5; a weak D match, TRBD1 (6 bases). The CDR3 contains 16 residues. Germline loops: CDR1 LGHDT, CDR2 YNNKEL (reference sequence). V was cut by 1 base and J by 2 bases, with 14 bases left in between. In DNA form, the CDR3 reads TGTGCCAGCAGCCAAGCCTCCGGGACACCACAAGAGACCCAGTACTTC. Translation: CASSQASGTPQETQYF.

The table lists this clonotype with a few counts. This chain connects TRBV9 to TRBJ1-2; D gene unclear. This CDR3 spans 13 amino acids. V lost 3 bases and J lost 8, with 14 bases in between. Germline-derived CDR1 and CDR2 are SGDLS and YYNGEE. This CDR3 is CASSDRTREGYTF. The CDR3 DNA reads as TGTGCCAGCAGCGACCGGACCAGAGAAGGCTACACCTTC.

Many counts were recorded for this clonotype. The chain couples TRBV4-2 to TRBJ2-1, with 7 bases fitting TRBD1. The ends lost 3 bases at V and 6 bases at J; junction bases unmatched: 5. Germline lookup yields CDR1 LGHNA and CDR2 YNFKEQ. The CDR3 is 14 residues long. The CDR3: CASSHQDRANEQFF. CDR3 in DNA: TGTGCCAGCAGCCACCAAGACAGGGCCAATGAGCAGTTCTTC.

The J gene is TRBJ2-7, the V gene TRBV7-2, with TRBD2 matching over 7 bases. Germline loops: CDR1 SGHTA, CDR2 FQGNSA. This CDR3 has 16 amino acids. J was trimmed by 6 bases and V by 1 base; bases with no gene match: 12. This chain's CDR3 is CASSLVGGSNAGEQYF. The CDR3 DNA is TGTGCCAGCAGCTTAGTTGGCGGGAGCAATGCGGGCGAGCAGTACTTC.

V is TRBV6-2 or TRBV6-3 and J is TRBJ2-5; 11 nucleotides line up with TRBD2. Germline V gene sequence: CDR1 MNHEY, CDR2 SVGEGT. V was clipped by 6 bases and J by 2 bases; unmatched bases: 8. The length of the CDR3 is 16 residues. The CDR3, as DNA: TGTGCCAGCAGACTACCGGGACTAGCGGTTCAAGAGACCCAGTACTTC. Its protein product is CASRLPGLAVQETQYF.

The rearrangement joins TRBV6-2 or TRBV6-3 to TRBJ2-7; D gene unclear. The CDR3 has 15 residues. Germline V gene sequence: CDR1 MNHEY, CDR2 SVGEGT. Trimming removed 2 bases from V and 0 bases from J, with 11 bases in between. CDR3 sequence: CASSYTPVTSYEQYF. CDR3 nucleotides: TGTGCCAGCAGTTACACCCCAGTAACCTCCTACGAGCAGTACTTC.

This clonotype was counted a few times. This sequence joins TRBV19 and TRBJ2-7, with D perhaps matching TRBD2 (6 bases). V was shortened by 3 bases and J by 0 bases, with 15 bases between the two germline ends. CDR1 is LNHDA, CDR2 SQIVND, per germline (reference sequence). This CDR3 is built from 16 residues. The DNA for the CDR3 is TGTGCCAGTAGTATGGGTGGTCGGCGGGACTCCTACGAGCAGTACTTC. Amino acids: CASSMGGRRDSYEQYF.

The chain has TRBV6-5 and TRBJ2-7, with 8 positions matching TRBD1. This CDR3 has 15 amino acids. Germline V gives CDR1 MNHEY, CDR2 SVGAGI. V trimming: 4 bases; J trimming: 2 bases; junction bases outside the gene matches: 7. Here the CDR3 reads CASSFAGGAAYEQYF. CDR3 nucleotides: TGTGCCAGCAGTTTCGCAGGGGGCGCCGCCTACGAGCAGTACTTC.

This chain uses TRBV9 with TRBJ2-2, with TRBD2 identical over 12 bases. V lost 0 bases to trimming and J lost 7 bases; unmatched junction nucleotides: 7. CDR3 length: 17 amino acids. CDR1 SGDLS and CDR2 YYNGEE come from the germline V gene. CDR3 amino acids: CASSVGTSGAHGGELFF. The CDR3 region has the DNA TGTGCCAGCAGCGTAGGGACTAGCGGGGCCCACGGCGGGGAGCTGTTTTTT.

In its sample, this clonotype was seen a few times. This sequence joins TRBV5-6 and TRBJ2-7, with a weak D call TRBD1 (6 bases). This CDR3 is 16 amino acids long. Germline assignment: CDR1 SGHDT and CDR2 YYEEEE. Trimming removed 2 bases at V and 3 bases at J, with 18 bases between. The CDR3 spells CASSFRGRGRFYEQYF. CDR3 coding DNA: TGTGCCAGCAGCTTCCGGGGCAGGGGCCGTTTCTACGAGCAGTACTTC.

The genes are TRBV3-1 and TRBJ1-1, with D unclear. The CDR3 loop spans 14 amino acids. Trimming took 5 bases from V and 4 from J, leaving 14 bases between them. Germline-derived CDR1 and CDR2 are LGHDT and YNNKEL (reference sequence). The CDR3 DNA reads TGTGCCAGCAGCTCTCCGCCCCGGACCACTGAAGCTTTCTTT. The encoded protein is CASSSPPRTTEAFF.

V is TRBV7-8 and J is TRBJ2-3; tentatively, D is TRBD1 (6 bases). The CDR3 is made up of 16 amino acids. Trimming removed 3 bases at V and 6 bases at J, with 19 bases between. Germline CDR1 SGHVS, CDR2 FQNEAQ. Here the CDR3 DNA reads TGTGCCAGCAGCTTGAACTCAGGGACATCGGGGGATACGCAGTATTTT. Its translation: CASSLNSGTSGDTQYF.

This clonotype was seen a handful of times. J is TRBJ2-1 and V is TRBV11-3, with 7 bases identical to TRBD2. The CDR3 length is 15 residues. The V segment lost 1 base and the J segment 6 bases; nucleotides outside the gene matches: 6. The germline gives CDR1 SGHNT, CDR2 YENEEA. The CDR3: CASSLGGSQVNEQFF. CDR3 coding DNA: TGTGCCAGCAGCTTAGGCGGGAGTCAGGTCAATGAGCAGTTCTTC.

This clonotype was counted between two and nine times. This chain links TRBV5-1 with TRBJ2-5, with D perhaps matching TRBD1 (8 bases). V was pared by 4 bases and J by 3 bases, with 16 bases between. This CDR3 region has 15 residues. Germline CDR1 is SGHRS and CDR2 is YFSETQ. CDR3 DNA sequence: TGCGCCAGCAGCGGGGGACAGGCGGGAGAAGAGACCCAGTACTTC. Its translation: CASSGGQAGEETQYF. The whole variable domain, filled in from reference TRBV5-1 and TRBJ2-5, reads KAGVTQTPRYLIKTRGQQVTLSCSPISGHRSVSWYQQTPGQGLQFLFEYFSETQRNKGNFPGRFSGRQFSNSRSEMNVSTLELGDSALYLCASSGGQAGEETQYFGPGTRLLVL.

In DNA, the CDR3 is TGTGCCAGCAGCGCTAGCACAGGGGGCTACGAGCAGTACTTC. It translates to CASSASTGGYEQYF. The rearrangement links TRBV9 to TRBJ2-7, with TRBD1 matching 8 bases. Germline loops: CDR1 SGDLS, CDR2 YYNGEE. V lost 3 bases, J lost 3 bases, and 5 bases stayed unmatched. This CDR3 spans 14 amino acids.

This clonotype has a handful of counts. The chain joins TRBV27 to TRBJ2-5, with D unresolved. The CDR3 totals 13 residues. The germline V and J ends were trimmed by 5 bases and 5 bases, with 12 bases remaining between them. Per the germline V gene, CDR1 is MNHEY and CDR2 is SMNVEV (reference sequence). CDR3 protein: CASSTGARETQYF. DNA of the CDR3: TGTGCCAGCAGTACCGGAGCCCGGGAGACCCAGTACTTC.